The rows below give T cell receptor beta chains drawn from one sample of a study of cytomegalovirus exposure and HLA in healthy donors. Libraries were prepared by immunoSEQ multiplex PCR; TCRdb keeps only in-frame clonotypes and omits some of them. This sample's clone table lists 95,000 to 150,000 clones. The specimen was PBMCs. These receptors were obtained from a man aged 18 to 30 in good health and CMV-seronegative. CDR3s include the opening cysteine and the closing phenylalanine or tryptophan. The order of the fields is V gene, CDR3 protein.

v_gene: TRBV10-1
CDR3aa: CASGGAGPLAYEQYF

v_gene: TRBV7-2
CDR3aa: CASSLASGRPPNYGYTF

v_gene: TRBV7-3
CDR3aa: CASSLDRGNSPLHF

v_gene: TRBV11-2
CDR3aa: CASYPGGATEAFF

v_gene: TRBV5-4
CDR3aa: CASSLQGVRGNTIYF

v_gene: TRBV6-6
CDR3aa: CASSYGTSGRYEQYF

v_gene: TRBV4-1
CDR3aa: CASSQDGPGQGRDTQYF

v_gene: TRBV7-9
CDR3aa: CASSLVAGTGANEQYF

v_gene: TRBV5-6
CDR3aa: CASSLWGTVPYGYTF

v_gene: TRBV6-5
CDR3aa: CASSPSPMNSPLHF

v_gene: TRBV7-9
CDR3aa: CASSLAGGVGYTF

v_gene: TRBV5-4
CDR3aa: CASSHTQGSYGYTF

v_gene: TRBV5-1
CDR3aa: CASSPVLGNEQFF

v_gene: TRBV9
CDR3aa: CASSVTGTGFYTEAFF

v_gene: TRBV4-2
CDR3aa: CASSQDIAVGITDTQYF

v_gene: TRBV28
CDR3aa: CASSLFRGGGYTF

v_gene: TRBV28
CDR3aa: CASSISLPGTGTSGRGETQYF

v_gene: TRBV11-2
CDR3aa: CASSLGFGGSLGQPQHF

v_gene: TRBV15
CDR3aa: CATSRGTANYGYTF

v_gene: TRBV7-2
CDR3aa: CASSSYYEQFF

v_gene: TRBV11-2
CDR3aa: CASSLRRDRGPYEQYF

v_gene: TRBV18
CDR3aa: CASSKDRGIDNEQFF

v_gene: TRBV19
CDR3aa: CASSTFDRVSGHTEAFF

v_gene: TRBV19
CDR3aa: CASSIVMTGSYEQYF

v_gene: TRBV19
CDR3aa: CASTPVGVAYGYTF

v_gene: TRBV6-6
CDR3aa: CASTKTGTGSYEQYF

v_gene: TRBV28
CDR3aa: CASSVGAQPQHF

v_gene: TRBV2
CDR3aa: CASSATGALGETQYF

v_gene: TRBV25-1
CDR3aa: CASSVAREAGGTEAFF

v_gene: TRBV6-5
CDR3aa: CASSAGTGTGQPQHF

v_gene: TRBV5-6
CDR3aa: CASSFQRIGTEAFF

v_gene: TRBV7-9
CDR3aa: CASSQNPTGLGYTF

v_gene: TRBV7-9
CDR3aa: CASSLQGMVNTEAFF

v_gene: TRBV20-1
CDR3aa: CSAGKNTEAFF

v_gene: TRBV6-5
CDR3aa: CASSYSILGVDTQYF

v_gene: TRBV29-1
CDR3aa: CSVGGGGTGELFF

v_gene: TRBV19
CDR3aa: CASSIQGGSGANVLTF

v_gene: TRBV28
CDR3aa: CASSPGGLAGETEQFF

v_gene: TRBV27
CDR3aa: CASRWQRLGEQYF

v_gene: TRBV5-1
CDR3aa: CASSLNAGVGTDTQYF

v_gene: TRBV6-5
CDR3aa: CASSWGGSAGSYEQYF

v_gene: TRBV7-6
CDR3aa: CASSLGQGAAGANVLTF

v_gene: TRBV5-1
CDR3aa: CASSFSGNTIYF

v_gene: TRBV19
CDR3aa: CASSVRDWDQPQHF

v_gene: TRBV14
CDR3aa: CASSQDLEGTEAFF

v_gene: TRBV2
CDR3aa: CASIRTRQNTGELFF

v_gene: TRBV27
CDR3aa: CASSFLGRLTDTQYF

v_gene: TRBV28
CDR3aa: CASSRDRRPSF

v_gene: TRBV7-8
CDR3aa: CASSLVISYEQYF

v_gene: TRBV19
CDR3aa: CASSVEGTGEAFF

v_gene: TRBV13
CDR3aa: CASQPGGNTQYF